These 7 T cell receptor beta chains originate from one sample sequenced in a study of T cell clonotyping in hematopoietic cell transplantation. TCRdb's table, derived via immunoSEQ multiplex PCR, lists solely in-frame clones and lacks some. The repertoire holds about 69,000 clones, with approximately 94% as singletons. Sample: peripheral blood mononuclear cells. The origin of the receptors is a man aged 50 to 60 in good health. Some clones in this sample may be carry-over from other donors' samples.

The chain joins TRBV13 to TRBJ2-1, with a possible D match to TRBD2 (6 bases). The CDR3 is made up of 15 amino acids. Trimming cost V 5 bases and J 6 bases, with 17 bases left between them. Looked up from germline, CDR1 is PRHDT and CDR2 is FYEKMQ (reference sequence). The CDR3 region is CASSPPGVWFNEQFF. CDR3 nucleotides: TGTGCCAGCAGCCCACCGGGGGTTTGGTTCAATGAGCAGTTCTTC.

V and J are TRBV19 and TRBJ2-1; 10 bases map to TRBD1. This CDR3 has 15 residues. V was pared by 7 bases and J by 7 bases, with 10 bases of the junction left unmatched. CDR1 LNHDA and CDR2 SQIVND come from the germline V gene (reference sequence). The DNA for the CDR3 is TGTGCCAGTACAGGACAGGGGGGATTTCCGAATGAGCAGTTCTTC. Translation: CASTGQGGFPNEQFF.

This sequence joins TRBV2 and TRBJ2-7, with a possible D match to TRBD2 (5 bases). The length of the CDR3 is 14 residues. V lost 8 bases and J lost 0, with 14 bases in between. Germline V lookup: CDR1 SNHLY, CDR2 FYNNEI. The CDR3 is CASVRTDTSYEQYF. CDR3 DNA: TGTGCCAGCGTCCGGACTGACACCTCCTACGAGCAGTACTTC.

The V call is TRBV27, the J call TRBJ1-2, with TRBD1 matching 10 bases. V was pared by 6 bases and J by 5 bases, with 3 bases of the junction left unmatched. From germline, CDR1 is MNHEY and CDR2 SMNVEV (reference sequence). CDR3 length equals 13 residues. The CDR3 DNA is TGTGCCAGCAGAGACAGGGGGCCGTATGGCTACACCTTC. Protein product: CASRDRGPYGYTF.

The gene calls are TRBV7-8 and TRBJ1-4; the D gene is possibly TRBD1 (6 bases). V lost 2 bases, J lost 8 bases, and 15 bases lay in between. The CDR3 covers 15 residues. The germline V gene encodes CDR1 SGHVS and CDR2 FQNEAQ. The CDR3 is CASSLIPGAWEKLFF. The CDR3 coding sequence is TGTGCCAGCAGCTTAATTCCGGGGGCATGGGAAAAACTGTTTTTT.

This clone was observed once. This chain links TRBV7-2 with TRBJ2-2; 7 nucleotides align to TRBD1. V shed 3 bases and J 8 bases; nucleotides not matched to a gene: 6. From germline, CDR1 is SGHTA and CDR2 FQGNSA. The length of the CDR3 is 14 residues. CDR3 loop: CASSFHRGLGELFF. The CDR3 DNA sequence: TGTGCCAGCAGCTTCCACAGGGGTCTGGGGGAGCTGTTTTTT.

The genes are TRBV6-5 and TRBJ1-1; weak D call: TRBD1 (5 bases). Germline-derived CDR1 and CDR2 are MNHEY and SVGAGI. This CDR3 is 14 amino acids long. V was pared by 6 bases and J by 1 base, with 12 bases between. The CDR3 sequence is CASSPGGGNTEAFF. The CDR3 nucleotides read TGTGCCAGCAGCCCTGGGGGAGGGAACACTGAAGCTTTCTTT.